This T cell receptor beta chain was recorded in a study of STAT3 mutations in large granular lymphocyte leukemia. Study-wide context: Roughly half of the longitudinally sequenced T-LGLL patients carried detectable canonical activating STAT3 mutations. Findings and caveats of the study: In several patients, dominant TCR clone burden exceeded STAT3 mutant burden, suggesting STAT3 mutation arose secondarily. Every T-LGLL patient had at least one immunodominant TCRbeta clonotype.

On this clone: Its cognate antigen is unknown.

Between the trimmed V and J ends, which lost 0 bases and 8 bases, there was a span of 8 bases. The CDR3 contains 13 residues. The germline CDR1 and CDR2 sequences are MNHNY and SVGAGI (reference sequence). Each sample's TCRbeta library yielded on average approximately 41,000 productive templates. Sequenced by immunoSEQ multiplex PCR; TCRdb stores in-frame clones only, minus some. This table has 30,000 to 35,000 clones, around three quarters appearing once. Sequenced: peripheral blood mononuclear cells. The sequence was obtained from a woman aged 50 to 60 with T-cell large granular lymphocyte leukemia. Some clones in this sample may be carry-over from other donors' samples. The chain is built from TRBV6-6 and TRBJ2-4, with D hard to call. The CDR3 DNA follows: TGTGCCAGCAGTTACTCCCCCGCGGACATTCAGTACTTC. Translation gives CASSYSPADIQYF.